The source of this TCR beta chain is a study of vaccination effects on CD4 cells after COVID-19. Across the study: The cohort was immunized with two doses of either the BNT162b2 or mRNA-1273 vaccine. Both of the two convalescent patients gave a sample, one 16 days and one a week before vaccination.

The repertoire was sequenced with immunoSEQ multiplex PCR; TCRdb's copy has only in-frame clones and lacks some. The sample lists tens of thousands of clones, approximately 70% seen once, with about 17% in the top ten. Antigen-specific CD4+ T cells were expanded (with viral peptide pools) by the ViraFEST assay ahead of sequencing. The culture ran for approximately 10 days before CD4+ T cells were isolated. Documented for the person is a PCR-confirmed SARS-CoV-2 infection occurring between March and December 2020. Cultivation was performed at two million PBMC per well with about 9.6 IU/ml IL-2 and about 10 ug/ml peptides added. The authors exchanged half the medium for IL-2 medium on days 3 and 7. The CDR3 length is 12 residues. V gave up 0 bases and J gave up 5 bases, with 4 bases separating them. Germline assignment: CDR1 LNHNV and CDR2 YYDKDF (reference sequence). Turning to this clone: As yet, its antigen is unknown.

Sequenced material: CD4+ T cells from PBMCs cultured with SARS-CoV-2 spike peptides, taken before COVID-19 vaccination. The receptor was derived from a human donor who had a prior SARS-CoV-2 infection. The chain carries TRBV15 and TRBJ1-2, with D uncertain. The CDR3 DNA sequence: TGTGCCACCAGCAGAGAGGGTTATGGCTACACCTTC. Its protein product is CATSREGYGYTF.